One sample yielded the 22 T cell receptor beta chains listed below, sequenced in a study of blood T cell repertoires in COVID-19. Sequencing used immunoSEQ multiplex PCR; TCRdb keeps in-frame clones, though not all of them. This table has roughly 500,000 clones, 85% to 90% appearing once. The sequencing input was peripheral blood. These receptors were taken from a man between 18 and 29 years old with COVID-19, enrolled during active disease.

The chain links TRBV19 to TRBJ1-5; possibly TRBD1 for D (5 bases). The CDR3 totals 14 residues. The germline V gene has CDR1 LNHDA and CDR2 SQIVND (reference sequence). V was trimmed by 6 bases and J by 7 bases, leaving 16 bases between them. This CDR3 is CASRHVRSGQPQHF. The CDR3 nucleotides are TGTGCCAGTAGGCATGTCAGGTCAGGGCAGCCCCAGCATTTT.

The chain joins TRBV2 to TRBJ1-2; TRBD1 aligns across 8 bases. CDR1 is SNHLY, CDR2 FYNNEI, per germline. The junction had 6 bases not matched to a gene; V was cut back by 4 bases and J by 5 bases. This CDR3 contains 14 residues. CDR3 protein: CASSGKDRAYGYTF. CDR3 DNA sequence: TGTGCCAGCAGTGGAAAGGACAGGGCGTATGGCTACACCTTC. The whole variable domain, remainder taken from reference TRBV2 and TRBJ1-2, is EPEVTQTPSHQVTQMGQEVILRCVPISNHLYFYWYRQILGQKVEFLVSFYNNEISEKSEIFDDQFSVERPDGSNFTLKIRSTKLEDSAMYFCASSGKDRAYGYTFGSGTRLTVV.

This chain uses TRBV19 with TRBJ1-5; possibly TRBD1 for D (6 bases). In germline, CDR1 is LNHDA, CDR2 SQIVND (reference sequence). This CDR3 contains 13 residues. The V gene lost 2 bases and the J gene lost 7 bases, with 9 bases spanning the gap. CDR3 in amino acids: CASSIQGRQPQHF. In nucleotides, the CDR3 is TGTGCCAGTAGTATACAGGGGCGCCAGCCCCAGCATTTT. The whole variable domain, filled in from reference TRBV19 and TRBJ1-5, reads DGGITQSPKYLFRKEGQNVTLSCEQNLNHDAMYWYRQDPGQGLRLIYYSQIVNDFQKGDIAEGYSVSREKKESFPLTVTSAQKNPTAFYLCASSIQGRQPQHFGDGTRLSIL.

CDR3 DNA sequence: TGTGCTAGTGGTTTGGGGCACCGGGAGCTGTTTTTT. This gives the protein CASGLGHRELFF. The genes are TRBV12-5 and TRBJ2-2; D gene uncertain. V was clipped by 1 base and J by 9 bases, with 6 bases between them. The germline CDR1 and CDR2 sequences are LGHNT and FRNRAP. The CDR3 totals 12 residues.

The chain combines TRBV25-1 with TRBJ2-3; D perhaps matches TRBD1 (5 bases). Germline V gene lookup returns CDR1 MGHDK and CDR2 SYGVNS. The CDR3 is 17 amino acids. V was pared by 2 bases and J by 1 base, with 16 bases between. The CDR3 DNA reads TGTGCCAGCAGTGAACGCTTTACAGGTTTGGGCACAGATACGCAGTATTTT. Amino acids: CASSERFTGLGTDTQYF.

This clone has a single count. This chain links TRBV5-1 with TRBJ2-7; 14 nucleotides align to TRBD2. The CDR3 runs 16 residues. Unmatched junction bases numbered 5, after V lost 4 bases and J lost 2 bases. Germline assignment: CDR1 SGHRS and CDR2 YFSETQ. CDR3 amino acids: CASSLGLAGDPYEQYF. The CDR3 DNA follows: TGCGCCAGCAGCCTGGGACTAGCGGGAGACCCCTACGAGCAGTACTTC.

The chain has TRBV19 and TRBJ1-5; tentatively, D is TRBD1 (5 bases). Trimming stripped 1 base from V and 6 bases from J, with 10 bases between. The germline V gene encodes CDR1 LNHDA and CDR2 SQIVND (reference sequence). The CDR3 runs 14 residues. The CDR3 reads CASSIGGGTQPQHF. The CDR3 DNA follows: TGTGCCAGTAGTATAGGTGGGGGGACTCAGCCCCAGCATTTT.

This chain connects TRBV5-1 to TRBJ2-5, with unresolved D. The germline CDR1 and CDR2 sequences are SGHRS and YFSETQ. The length of the CDR3 is 14 residues. The V end was cut by 0 bases, the J end by 1 base, with 7 bases between. CDR3 nucleotide sequence: TGCGCCAGCAGCTTGGGACACTCCCAAGAGACCCAGTACTTC. Amino acid sequence: CASSLGHSQETQYF.

V is TRBV2 and J is TRBJ1-1; D may be TRBD1 (5 bases). This CDR3 region has 14 residues. V was clipped by 6 bases and J by 2 bases, with 13 bases between them. Looked up from germline, CDR1 is SNHLY and CDR2 is FYNNEI. The CDR3 DNA sequence: TGTGCCAGCAGCTTAGCCCGGACAAACACTGAAGCTTTCTTT. This gives the protein CASSLARTNTEAFF.

This clone was picked up a small number of times. The chain uses TRBV7-2 and TRBJ1-1; 8 bases match TRBD1. Germline CDR1 reads SGHTA; CDR2 reads FQGNSA. The CDR3 runs to 15 residues. The trim removed 3 bases at V and 1 base at J, leaving 4 bases unmatched. CDR3: CASSFRGTGNTEAFF. CDR3 nucleotide sequence: TGTGCCAGCAGCTTTAGGGGGACAGGGAACACTGAAGCTTTCTTT.

This chain connects TRBV10-3 to TRBJ2-2; 7 bases map to TRBD2. V was clipped by 4 bases and J by 6 bases; unmatched bases: 5. Germline V gene data show CDR1 as ENHRY and CDR2 as SYGVKD. The CDR3 covers 14 residues. CDR3 in DNA: TGTGCCATCAGTGCATCGACTAGCCCCGGGGAGCTGTTTTTT. Residues: CAISASTSPGELFF.

This clone has a single count. The chain couples TRBV19 to TRBJ2-7; D is possibly TRBD2 (5 bases). CDR1 is LNHDA and CDR2 is SQIVND in the germline V gene (reference sequence). The CDR3 loop spans 14 amino acids. The V gene lost 5 bases and the J gene lost 2 bases, with 13 bases spanning the gap. The CDR3 nucleotides read TGTGCCAGTAGTGATGCCGGGAATACCTACGAGCAGTACTTC. This encodes CASSDAGNTYEQYF. The whole variable domain, filled in from reference TRBV19 and TRBJ2-7, reads DGGITQSPKYLFRKEGQNVTLSCEQNLNHDAMYWYRQDPGQGLRLIYYSQIVNDFQKGDIAEGYSVSREKKESFPLTVTSAQKNPTAFYLCASSDAGNTYEQYFGPGTRLTVT.

The rearrangement uses TRBV19 and TRBJ1-2, with 10 nucleotides matching TRBD1. With 10 bases clipped from V and 7 bases from J, the junction kept 9 bases outside the gene matches. Germline loops: CDR1 LNHDA, CDR2 SQIVND (reference sequence). CDR3 length: 13 amino acids. CDR3 amino acids: CATTRRDRGGYTF. In DNA, the CDR3 is TGTGCCACCACGAGGAGGGACAGGGGTGGCTACACCTTC.

V is TRBV4-2 and J is TRBJ2-3; TRBD1 matches 9 bases. The J segment lost 4 bases and the V segment lost 4 bases, leaving 6 bases of the junction unmatched. The CDR3 has 15 amino acids. From germline, CDR1 is LGHNA and CDR2 YNFKEQ. The CDR3 nucleotides are TGTGCCAGCAGCCGAGGACAGGGGAGCCCAGATACGCAGTATTTT. It specifies CASSRGQGSPDTQYF.

V usage is TRBV28 and J usage is TRBJ2-7; 9 bases match TRBD1. The CDR3 length is 17 residues. The trim removed 6 bases at V and 3 bases at J, leaving 15 bases unmatched. CDR1 MDHEN and CDR2 SYDVKM come from the germline V gene. In DNA, the CDR3 is TGTGCCAGCAGGCGTACTGGACCGGGACAGGGAGGCTACGAGCAGTACTTC. This translates into CASRRTGPGQGGYEQYF. The complete variable domain, with remaining parts taken from reference TRBV28 and TRBJ2-7, reads DVKVTQSSRYLVKRTGEKVFLECVQDMDHENMFWYRQDPGLGLRLIYFSYDVKMKEKGDIPEGYSVSREKKERFSLILESASTNQTSMYLCASRRTGPGQGGYEQYFGPGTRLTVT.

The V and J genes are TRBV18 and TRBJ1-1; D remains ambiguous. Germline V gene lookup returns CDR1 KGHSH and CDR2 LQKENI. CDR3 length: 16 residues. V lost 6 bases to trimming and J lost 2 bases, with 19 bases between them. In DNA form, the CDR3 reads TGTGCCAGCTCCCAAACCCGGACTGTTGATAACACTGAAGCTTTCTTT. This translates into CASSQTRTVDNTEAFF.

The chain uses TRBV20-1 and TRBJ1-4, with 7 bases that match TRBD1. V lost 3 bases to trimming and J lost 3 bases; unmatched junction nucleotides: 7. Per germline, CDR1 DFQATT and CDR2 SNEGSKA (reference sequence). The length of the CDR3 is 15 residues. The CDR3 DNA is TGCAGTGCTAGTAAGAAGGGGGCCTCTAATGAAAAACTGTTTTTT. Amino acids: CSASKKGASNEKLFF.

This chain uses TRBV11-2 with TRBJ2-1; perhaps TRBD2 as D (5 bases). Trimming took 5 bases from V and 8 from J, leaving 10 bases between them. Germline V gene lookup returns CDR1 SGHAT and CDR2 FQNNGV. The CDR3 contains 12 residues. For the CDR3, the DNA is TGTGCCAGCAGCCTAGTGAGGGATGAGCAGTTCTTC. Its protein is CASSLVRDEQFF.

This clone has a single count. V and J are TRBV13 and TRBJ2-7; a weak D match, TRBD2 (6 bases). CDR3 length: 14 amino acids. With 4 bases removed from V and 11 bases from J, the gap between germline ends came to 21 bases. In germline, CDR1 is PRHDT, CDR2 FYEKMQ (reference sequence). CDR3 sequence: CASSWPGNTGGKYF. Written as DNA, the CDR3 is TGTGCCAGCAGCTGGCCAGGTAACACTGGGGGGAAGTACTTC.

This chain links TRBV9 with TRBJ2-3, with 11 nucleotides matching TRBD2. V dropped 1 base and J dropped 2; count of bases not matched to a gene: 12. Per the germline V gene, CDR1 is SGDLS and CDR2 is YYNGEE. The CDR3 is 19 amino acids. The CDR3 DNA is TGTGCCAGCAGCGTACATAGGGGTGAACTAGCGGGGGACACAGATACGCAGTATTTT. Protein: CASSVHRGELAGDTDTQYF.

The rearrangement links TRBV19 to TRBJ2-3; D possibly corresponds to TRBD2 (6 bases). This CDR3 is 16 amino acids long. Germline loops: CDR1 LNHDA, CDR2 SQIVND (reference sequence). V dropped 8 bases and J dropped 2 bases, with 20 bases sitting between them. CDR3 region: CASSKKDYPDTDTQYF. The DNA of the CDR3 is TGTGCCAGTTCGAAAAAGGACTACCCCGACACAGATACGCAGTATTTT.

The CDR3, as DNA: TGTGCCAGCAGGCCTACCCCGGGACAGGGAACAGATACGCAGTATTTT. It yields the protein CASRPTPGQGTDTQYF. The chain joins TRBV5-4 to TRBJ2-3, with TRBD1 matching 9 bases. CDR1 SGHNT and CDR2 YYREEE come from the germline V gene (reference sequence). The V gene end was trimmed by 5 bases and the J gene end by 3 bases; junction bases not matched to a gene: 10. This CDR3 spans 16 amino acids.